Listed below are T cell receptor beta chains from one sample, sequenced in a study of regulatory T cells in long-lasting Graves disease. MiXCR, run by TCRdb on the multiplex PCR reads, gives a single entry per CDR3 protein. Among about 460,000 distinct CDR3 sequences listed, approximately 23% were seen once. This specimen was peripheral blood mononuclear cells (PBMCs), taken when the disease was refractory, from a patient treated with antithyroid drugs. These receptors were collected from a female donor with Graves disease. Both conserved end residues are part of each CDR3. D genes are given only for firm matches. Not every row has a clone size; where given, it reads once, few, many or a size class.

j_call d_call v_call clone_size cdr3_nt cdr3_aa
TRBJ2-5 TRBD2 TRBV12-3/TRBV12-4 many TGTGCCAGCAGCCGCAGGACTAGCGGGAGTTGGGAGACCCAGTACTTC CASSRRTSGSWETQYF
TRBJ1-3 - TRBV7-2 few TGTGCCAGCAGCTTTCACAGTGTCCGCTCTGGAAACACCATATATTTT CASSFHSVRSGNTIYF
TRBJ2-3 TRBD2 TRBV11-2 few TGTGCCAGCAGCTTAGTTGGGGGCCCGGCTAGCGGGGGGGCAGCGCAGTATTTT CASSLVGGPASGGAAQYF
TRBJ1-2 TRBD1 TRBV6-1 - TGTGCCAGCACTCCCGGACAGGGGCACGGTGACTATGGCTACACCTTC CASTPGQGHGDYGYTF
TRBJ2-5 - TRBV11-2 - TGTGCCAGCAGCGGTCTTTCTCTTGAGTGGGGTGGAGAGACCCAGTACTTC CASSGLSLEWGGETQYF
TRBJ2-1 - TRBV9 - TGTGCCAGCAGCTCCACTAACTACAATGAGCAGTTCTTC CASSSTNYNEQFF
TRBJ1-6 - TRBV7-9 - TGTGCCAGCAGCGCCAGAGGGGCCAATAATTCACCCCTCCACTTT CASSARGANNSPLHF
TRBJ1-6 TRBD1 TRBV3-1 few TGTGCCAGCAGCCAAGTCGACAGGGAATCACCCCTCCACTTT CASSQVDRESPLHF
TRBJ2-5 - TRBV28 many TGTGCCAACAGTCTTGAAGAGACCCAGTACTTC CANSLEETQYF
TRBJ1-2 - TRBV6-1 few TGTGCCAGCAGTGAAGCGGGGCGGTCAAGGAGATTC CASSEAGRSRRF
TRBJ1-5 - TRBV6-5 - TGTGCCAGCAGTTATATCGACAGCAATCAGCCCCAGCATTTT CASSYIDSNQPQHF
TRBJ2-7 TRBD1 TRBV6-1 many TGTGCCACCCAATCATCTAGGACAGGAGGAGACGAGCAGTACTTC CATQSSRTGGDEQYF
TRBJ1-1 - TRBV6-1 many TGTGCCAGCAGTACCTTTAGTAGGAACACTGAAGCTTTCTTT CASSTFSRNTEAFF
TRBJ1-5 - TRBV7-2 - TGTGCCAGCAGCTTAGGCGGCCCTGGCAATCAGCCCCAGCATTTT CASSLGGPGNQPQHF
TRBJ2-5 - TRBV25-1 - TGTGCCAGCAGTGATTTGGGGACGGACTTGGGACAGACCCAGTACTTC CASSDLGTDLGQTQYF
TRBJ1-1 - TRBV6-5 many TGTGCCAGCAGTTTCGGACCCGGCACTGAAGCTTTCTTT CASSFGPGTEAFF
TRBJ2-7 - TRBV30 once TGTGCCTGGATGACCACCTACGAGCAGTACTTC CAWMTTYEQYF
TRBJ2-1 TRBD1 TRBV28 few TGTGCCAGCATCCGGACAGGGACCTACAATGAGCAGTTCTTC CASIRTGTYNEQFF
TRBJ1-3 - TRBV28 many TGTGCCAGCAGTCCTCAAGGGTACGGAAACACCATATATTTT CASSPQGYGNTIYF
TRBJ1-1 - TRBV19 - TGCTCCCCCGCCGCCTACAAAGCTTTCTTT CSPAAYKAFF
TRBJ2-5 - TRBV4-3 few TGCGCCAGCAGCCAAGATTTAGGCAGCCAAGAGACCCAGTACTTC CASSQDLGSQETQYF
TRBJ2-1 TRBD2 TRBV28 - TGTGCCAGCAGTTGGGTGGGAGCGGGGAGAGACAATAAGCAGTTCTTC CASSWVGAGRDNKQFF
TRBJ2-2 - TRBV7-2 - TGTGCCAGCAGCATCCGGGACACCAACACCGGGGAGCTGTTTTTT CASSIRDTNTGELFF
TRBJ1-1 TRBD1 TRBV15 many TGTGCCACCAGGCGAGGGGGCCTCATGAACACTGAAGCTTTCTTT CATRRGGLMNTEAFF
TRBJ1-2 - TRBV29-1 - TGCAGCGTTGAAAAAACTGGCCTCGGCTACACCTTC CSVEKTGLGYTF
TRBJ1-2 - TRBV9 - TGTGCCAGCAGCGTAAGGCTCAACTCAGCTAACTATGGCTACACCTTC CASSVRLNSANYGYTF
TRBJ1-4 - TRBV2 many TGTGCCAGCAGGAGCGAAGTTTTATCCGAAAAACTGTTTTTT CASRSEVLSEKLFF
TRBJ1-5 - TRBV7-8 many TGTGCCAGCAGCAAACAGGGAACTAGCAATCAGCCCCAGCATTTT CASSKQGTSNQPQHF
TRBJ1-5 - TRBV28 many TGTGCCAGCAGTTTCCACCGGCACCAGCCCCAGCATTTT CASSFHRHQPQHF
TRBJ1-1 - TRBV12-3/TRBV12-4 many - CASSSSDKYTEAFF
TRBJ2-2 TRBD1 TRBV7-9 few TGTGCCAGCAGCTCGGGACAGGTGACCGGGGAGCTGTTTTTT CASSSGQVTGELFF
TRBJ1-5 TRBD1 TRBV10-3 - TGTGCCATCAGTGAGGGGACAGAAGAGCCGTTTAGCAATCAGCCCCAGCATTTT CAISEGTEEPFSNQPQHF
TRBJ1-5 - TRBV19 many TGTGCCAGTACCGACTATCCGACGGGCGGGCGCAATCAGCCCCAGCATTTT CASTDYPTGGRNQPQHF
TRBJ2-2 - TRBV2 many TGTGCCAGCAGTGTAGGTCTAACCGGGGAGCTGTTTTTT CASSVGLTGELFF
TRBJ2-7 - TRBV6-1 many TGTGCCAGCACCACAACAACCGGGAGATCCTACGAGCAGTACTTC CASTTTTGRSYEQYF
TRBJ2-5 - TRBV7-9 many TGTGCCAGCAGCTGGGCCCATAAAGAGACCCAGTACTTC CASSWAHKETQYF
TRBJ2-7 - TRBV6-1 few TGTGCCATCGGGGCATTCACCAGTTACGAGCAGTACTTC CAIGAFTSYEQYF
TRBJ1-2 - TRBV5-8 - TGTGCCAGCAGCTTGGAAGTTCCCTACACCTTC CASSLEVPYTF
TRBJ2-5 TRBD2 TRBV6-1 - TGTGCCAGCACCAAAACGGGGGGGGAGGGAGAGACCCAGTACTTC CASTKTGGEGETQYF
TRBJ1-1 - TRBV7-2 many TGCCCTCCAATCACTGAAGCTTTCTTT CPPITEAFF
TRBJ2-1 TRBD2 TRBV20-1 - TGCAGTGTTTGTAGCGGGATTGGGAATGAGCAGTTCTTC CSVCSGIGNEQFF
TRBJ2-5 - TRBV28 - TGTGCCAGCAGTTTACCAGGCCGGGAGACCCGGTACTTC CASSLPGRETRYF
TRBJ1-4 TRBD1 TRBV27 - TGTGCCAGCATGTTACAGGGGGCAGGTGAAAAACTGTTTTTT CASMLQGAGEKLFF
TRBJ1-2 - TRBV3-1 few TGTGCCAGCAGCCAAGGGGGTCGTGGCTACACCTTC CASSQGGRGYTF